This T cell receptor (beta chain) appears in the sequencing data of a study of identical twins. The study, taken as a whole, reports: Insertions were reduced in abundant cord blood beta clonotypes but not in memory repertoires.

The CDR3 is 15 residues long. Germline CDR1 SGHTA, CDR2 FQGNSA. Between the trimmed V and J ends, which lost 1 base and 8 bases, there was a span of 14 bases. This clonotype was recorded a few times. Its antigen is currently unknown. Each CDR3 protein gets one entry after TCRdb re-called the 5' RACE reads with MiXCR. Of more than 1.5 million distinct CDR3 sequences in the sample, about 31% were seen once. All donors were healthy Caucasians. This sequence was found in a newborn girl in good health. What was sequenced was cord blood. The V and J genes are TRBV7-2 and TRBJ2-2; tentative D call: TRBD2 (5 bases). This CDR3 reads CASSLVYGIGGELFF. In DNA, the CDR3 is TGTGCCAGCAGCTTAGTATACGGGATAGGTGGGGAGCTGTTTTTT.